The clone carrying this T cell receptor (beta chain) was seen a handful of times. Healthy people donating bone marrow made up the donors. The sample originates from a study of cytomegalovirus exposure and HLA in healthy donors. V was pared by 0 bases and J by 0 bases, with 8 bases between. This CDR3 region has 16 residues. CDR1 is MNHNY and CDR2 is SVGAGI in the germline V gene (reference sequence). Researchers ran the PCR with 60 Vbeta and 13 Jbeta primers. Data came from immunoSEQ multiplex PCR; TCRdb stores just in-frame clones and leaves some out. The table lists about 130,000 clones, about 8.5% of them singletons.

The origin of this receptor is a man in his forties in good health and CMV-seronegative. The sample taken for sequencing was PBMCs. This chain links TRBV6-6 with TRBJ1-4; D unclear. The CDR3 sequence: CASSYSADATNEKLFF. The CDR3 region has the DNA TGTGCCAGCAGTTACTCGGCGGATGCAACTAATGAAAAACTGTTTTTT.